Given below is one T cell receptor beta chain in context. The data were obtained in a study of shared clonotypes between healthy human individuals. Libraries were prepared by immunoSEQ multiplex PCR; TCRdb keeps only in-frame clonotypes and omits some of them. Counted here are over 2,000,000 clones, approximately 92% occurring once; the ten biggest clones make up under 2%. The germline V gene encodes CDR1 MNHEY and CDR2 SMNVEV (reference sequence). The CDR3 is 12 residues long. Trimming removed 5 bases at V and 3 bases at J, with 4 bases between. Naive-designated CD8 cells lacked CD45RO, were positively enriched for CCR7, and omitted terminally differentiated effector memory CD45RA+ cells.

The source is a man aged 18 to 35 in good health. Some clones in this sample may be carry-over from other donors' samples. The chain couples TRBV27 to TRBJ2-2; D remains ambiguous. The sequencing sample was made of naive CD8+ T cells from PBMCs. The CDR3 region has the DNA TGTGCCAGCAGTATACACACCGGGGAGCTGTTTTTT. Its protein is CASSIHTGELFF.